The entry below gives a single T cell receptor beta chain sequence along with its context. Its antigen is currently unknown. This CDR3 region has 11 residues. Trimming took 6 bases from V and 7 from J; bases not matched to a gene: 5. Germline values: CDR1 DFQATT, CDR2 SNEGSKA (reference sequence). The sample is drawn from a study of PD-1 blockade in classical Hodgkin lymphoma. In the study overall: Once every 2 weeks, patients received intravenous nivolumab at 3 mg/kg. Study results and limitations: In CD4+ cells, TCR diversity went up significantly by C4D1, but in CD8+ cells it did not. A reduction in baseline TCR diversity was reportedly seen in newly diagnosed patients relative to healthy donors.

Assay used: immunoSEQ multiplex PCR; TCRdb lists only in-frame clones, some missing. This table holds around 20,000 clones, more than 80% found once. All patients experienced relapse after autologous stem cell transplantation, and brentuximab vedotin exposure was variable. Sequenced material: peripheral blood mononuclear cells (PBMCs), taken before the second cycle of nivolumab. V usage is TRBV20-1 and J usage is TRBJ1-2, with 7 positions matching TRBD1. This receptor was taken from a human donor with classical Hodgkin lymphoma. The CDR3: CSAPRDSGYTF. The CDR3 coding sequence is TGCAGTGCGCCCCGGGACAGTGGCTACACCTTC.